A selection of T cell receptor beta chains follows, all from one sample in a study of T cell responses to AZD1222 COVID-19 vaccine. TCRdb's table, derived via immunoSEQ multiplex PCR, lists solely in-frame clones and lacks some. This table holds 100,000 to 150,000 clones, 80% to 90% found once. The source material was peripheral blood, sampled on day 0 of AZD1222 vaccination. These receptors all stem from an adult in good health. The CDR3 runs from the conserved cysteine through the conserved F or W. Each record gives: V gene, clone size, D gene, J gene, CDR3 length, CDR3 protein, CDR3 DNA. A D gene is named only where the DNA matches it firmly. Only some rows state a clone size, as once, few, many or a class for expanded clones.

TRBV18	NA	NA	TRBJ1-1	15	CASSLTSRQDTEAFF	TGTGCCAGCTCGCTGACTTCACGACAGGACACTGAAGCTTTCTTT
TRBV7-9	NA	NA	TRBJ1-6	15	CASSLDPNRNSPLHF	TGTGCCAGCAGCTTAGATCCAAACCGGAATTCACCCCTCCACTTT
TRBV18	once	TRBD2	TRBJ2-4	15	CASSPASGAKNIQYF	TGTGCCAGCTCACCGGCTAGCGGTGCCAAAAACATTCAGTACTTC
TRBV11-2	NA	NA	TRBJ1-2	14	CASSLELGLYGYTF	TGTGCCAGCAGCTTAGAGCTCGGCCTCTATGGCTACACCTTC
TRBV2	few	NA	TRBJ2-7	11	CASRRSYEQYF	TGTGCCAGCAGGCGCTCCTACGAGCAGTACTTC
TRBV7-8	NA	TRBD2	TRBJ2-1	18	CASSLGQVGGRVYNEQFF	TGTGCCAGCAGCTTAGGTCAGGTGGGCGGGAGGGTCTACAATGAGCAGTTCTTC
TRBV28	NA	TRBD1	TRBJ2-6	16	CASSTRQGSGANVLTF	TGTGCCAGCAGTACCAGACAGGGGTCTGGGGCCAACGTCCTGACTTTC
TRBV7-2	few	NA	TRBJ2-5	18	CASSLSSRGPPKEETQYF	TGTGCCAGCAGCTTATCATCTAGAGGCCCTCCGAAAGAAGAGACCCAGTACTTC
TRBV7-7	NA	TRBD1	TRBJ2-5	15	CASSPHLGQGETQYF	TGTGCTAGCAGCCCCCATCTGGGACAGGGAGAGACCCAGTACTTC
TRBV11-1	NA	TRBD2	TRBJ2-7	15	CASSLVFAGDYEQYF	TGTGCCAGCAGCTTAGTCTTTGCGGGAGACTACGAGCAGTACTTC
TRBV10-3	NA	NA	TRBJ1-5	16	CAISESIGVSNQPQHF	TGTGCCATCAGTGAATCAATAGGGGTTAGCAATCAGCCCCAGCATTTT
TRBV19	NA	NA	TRBJ1-6	17	CASSIVATANYNSPLHF	TGTGCCAGTAGTATCGTCGCGACAGCTAACTATAATTCACCCCTCCACTTT
TRBV30	NA	NA	TRBJ1-3	16	CAWSSKGPRSGNTIYF	TGTGCCTGGAGTTCCAAGGGCCCTCGCTCTGGAAACACCATATATTTT
TRBV2	NA	TRBD1	TRBJ2-7	16	CASSGHPGQGSFEQYF	TGTGCCAGCAGTGGCCACCCGGGACAGGGGTCTTTCGAGCAGTACTTC
TRBV10-3	NA	TRBD2	TRBJ2-7	14	CAMTETSGASEQYF	TGTGCCATGACCGAAACTAGCGGGGCCTCAGAGCAGTACTTC
TRBV19	NA	TRBD1	TRBJ2-1	15	CASSVGQGGYNEQFF	TGTGCCAGTAGCGTAGGACAGGGAGGTTACAATGAGCAGTTCTTC